A single sample is the source of the 26 T cell receptor beta chains below, sequenced in a study of shared clonotypes between healthy human individuals. CD45RO-negative, CCR7-positively selected cells formed the naive CD8 fraction, excluding terminally differentiated effector memory CD45RA+ cells. Here immunoSEQ multiplex PCR was the method, and the copy in TCRdb shows in-frame clones only, minus some. The sample has fewer than 1 million clones; 96% are singletons. Sequenced input: naive CD8+ T cells sorted from blood. The receptors here all came from a man between 25 and 39 years old in good health.

The chain is built from TRBV10-2 and TRBJ2-3; the D is unclear. V shed 4 bases and J shed 3 bases, with 11 bases lying between them. This CDR3 comprises 14 residues. Germline V CDR1 and CDR2: WSHSY, SAAADI. CDR3 in amino acids: CASSGHPATDTQYF. CDR3 in DNA: TGCGCCAGCAGTGGTCATCCAGCTACAGATACGCAGTATTTT.

The CDR3 loop is CASSLDSRGLTEAFF. The DNA for the CDR3 is TGCGCCAGCAGCTTGGATAGCAGGGGGCTCACTGAAGCTTTCTTT. The V call is TRBV5-1, the J call TRBJ1-1, with 8 bases identical to TRBD1. The CDR3 runs 15 residues. After removal of 0 bases from V and 4 bases from J, the junction contained 5 bases not matched to a gene. Germline V lookup: CDR1 SGHRS, CDR2 YFSETQ.

This clone has a handful of counts. The chain employs TRBV6-5 and TRBJ2-1; D may be TRBD1 (6 bases). Germline CDR1 and CDR2: MNHEY and SVGAGI. The length of the CDR3 is 14 residues. Trimming cost V 6 bases and J 3 bases, with 12 bases left between them. CDR3 amino acids: CASRDSGVYNEQFF. The CDR3 DNA follows: TGTGCCAGCAGGGACTCAGGGGTCTACAATGAGCAGTTCTTC.

The rearrangement links TRBV11-2 to TRBJ2-1, with 7 bases matching TRBD2. This CDR3 spans 17 amino acids. Germline values: CDR1 SGHAT, CDR2 FQNNGV. V was clipped by 5 bases and J by 0 bases; unmatched bases: 10. CDR3 sequence reads: CASSPGEGGRSYNEQFF. The CDR3 DNA reads TGTGCCAGCAGCCCCGGGGAGGGAGGGCGCTCCTACAATGAGCAGTTCTTC.

This clone was detected a few times. This chain links TRBV25-1 with TRBJ2-3; possibly TRBD2 for D (5 bases). V was shortened by 3 bases and J by 2 bases, with 15 bases between the two germline ends. The CDR3 extends over 16 amino acids. The germline V gene has CDR1 MGHDK and CDR2 SYGVNS. CDR3 residues: CASSETTTRPTDTQYF. As DNA, the CDR3 is TGTGCCAGCAGTGAGACTACCACACGTCCCACAGATACGCAGTATTTT. The variable domain in full, completed from reference TRBV25-1 and TRBJ2-3, reads EADIYQTPRYLVIGTGKKITLECSQTMGHDKMYWYQQDPGMELHLIHYSYGVNSTEKGDLSSESTVSRIRTEHFPLTLESARPSHTSQYLCASSETTTRPTDTQYFGPGTRLTVL.

Only one count was recorded for this clone. The sample contains more than one DNA sequence encoding this CDR3. The chain couples TRBV7-9 to TRBJ2-2; D is ambiguous. The germline V gene has CDR1 SEHNR and CDR2 FQNEAQ (reference sequence). The CDR3 runs to 12 residues. The V end lost 1 base, the J end lost 7 bases, and 4 bases lay between the germline ends. The CDR3: CASSLGYGELFF. The CDR3 DNA reads as TGTGCCAGCAGCTTAGGCTACGGGGAGCTGTTTTTT. The entire variable domain, with the rest obtained from reference TRBV7-9 and TRBJ2-2, is as follows: DTGVSQNPRHKITKRGQNVTFRCDPISEHNRLYWYRQTLGQGPEFLTYFQNEAQLEKSRLLSDRFSAERPKGSFSTLEIQRTEQGDSAMYLCASSLGYGELFFGEGSRLTVL.

The chain links TRBV4-1 to TRBJ1-5, with TRBD1 as a possible D gene (5 bases). This CDR3 region has 17 residues. Germline V gene sequence: CDR1 MGHRA, CDR2 YSYEKL. Trimming took 3 bases from V and 2 from J, leaving 17 bases between them. The DNA for the CDR3 is TGCGCCAGCAGCCAGGGGGACCGCCTATGGGGCAATCAGCCCCAGCATTTT. Translated: CASSQGDRLWGNQPQHF.

V and J are TRBV4-2 and TRBJ1-2; TRBD1 aligns across 10 bases. The CDR3 is 20 amino acids. Germline lookup yields CDR1 LGHNA and CDR2 YNFKEQ. V gave up 4 bases and J gave up 0 bases; unmatched junction bases: 17. This chain's CDR3 is CASSPLSPTGGPVANYGYTF. In DNA, the CDR3 is TGTGCCAGCAGCCCCCTGTCCCCGACAGGGGGCCCCGTAGCTAACTATGGCTACACCTTC.

A note on this clone: This sample includes further DNA sequences coding for the same CDR3. The CDR3 loop reads CASSQEVTGELFF. CDR3 DNA: TGCGCCAGCAGCCAAGAGGTGACCGGGGAGCTGTTTTTT. The chain joins TRBV4-1 to TRBJ2-2; D unclear. Deletions cut 0 bases from V and 5 bases from J, with 4 bases between. There are 13 residues in the CDR3. CDR1 MGHRA and CDR2 YSYEKL come from the germline V gene.

This clone appeared a single time. The chain links TRBV7-9 to TRBJ1-1, with D unclear. Germline V lookup: CDR1 SEHNR, CDR2 FQNEAQ (reference sequence). V was cut by 6 bases and J by 1 base, with 15 bases left in between. The CDR3 spans 15 residues. DNA of the CDR3: TGTGCCAGCAGTTCTTCCTCGGACGGGAACACTGAAGCTTTCTTT. Its protein product is CASSSSSDGNTEAFF.

V is TRBV21-1 and J is TRBJ1-1; no check of the table's D call, TRBD1, against the DNA was made. TRBV21-1 corresponds to a pseudogene. The CDR3 sequence is 17 residues long. The CDR3 coding sequence is TGTGCCAGCAGCACTTGGGGGTTCGACAGGGGGCACACTGAAGCTTTCTTT. It codes for CASSTWGFDRGHTEAFF.

The gene calls are TRBV7-9 and TRBJ2-7; 10 positions agree with TRBD1. This CDR3 is built from 15 residues. The germline gives CDR1 SEHNR, CDR2 FQNEAQ (reference sequence). With 0 bases clipped from V and 4 bases from J, the junction kept 3 bases outside the gene matches. DNA for the CDR3: TGTGCCAGCAGCTTAGCCGGACAGGGGGTTTACGAGCAGTACTTC. Its translation: CASSLAGQGVYEQYF.

The chain uses TRBV7-2 and TRBJ1-2, with D maybe TRBD1 (6 bases). V was cut by 3 bases and J by 4 bases, with 15 bases left in between. This CDR3 has 15 residues. CDR1 and CDR2 (germline): SGHTA, FQGNSA. The chain's CDR3 is CASSFYGQLGYGYTF. CDR3 coding DNA: TGTGCCAGCAGCTTCTACGGACAGTTGGGCTATGGCTACACCTTC.

This chain connects TRBV28 to TRBJ1-5, with no clear D. This CDR3 is built from 13 residues. Germline lookup yields CDR1 MDHEN and CDR2 SYDVKM. The V end lost 5 bases, the J end lost 8 bases, and 13 bases lay between the germline ends. The CDR3 protein is CASSPGPVEPQHF. In DNA form, the CDR3 reads TGTGCCAGCAGTCCCGGGCCCGTCGAGCCCCAGCATTTT.

The V and J genes are TRBV15 and TRBJ2-5, with 7 positions matching TRBD1. The CDR3 length is 18 residues. Losses at the gene ends were 0 bases for V and 2 bases for J; bases not matched to a gene: 12. Germline V lookup: CDR1 LNHNV, CDR2 YYDKDF (reference sequence). CDR3 in DNA: TGTGCCACCAGCAGAGATCTCTTCGCGGACAGGACGCAAGAGACCCAGTACTTC. Its protein is CATSRDLFADRTQETQYF. Filled out from reference TRBV15 and TRBJ2-5, the complete variable domain reads DAMVIQNPRYQVTQFGKPVTLSCSQTLNHNVMYWYQQKSSQAPKLLFHYYDKDFNNEADTPDNFQSRRPNTSFCFLDIRSPGLGDTAMYLCATSRDLFADRTQETQYFGPGTRLLVL.

The chain recombines TRBV7-8 with TRBJ2-1, with D perhaps matching TRBD1 (5 bases). This CDR3 contains 14 residues. V lost 1 base and J lost 3, with 7 bases in between. CDR1 is SGHVS, CDR2 FQNEAQ, per germline. The CDR3 loop is CASSLVQGYNEQFF. The CDR3 DNA reads as TGTGCCAGCAGCTTAGTCCAGGGCTACAATGAGCAGTTCTTC.

The CDR3 region is CASSLVLGRVYEQYF. The CDR3 nucleotides read TGTGCCAGCAGCTTAGTGTTGGGCAGGGTCTACGAGCAGTACTTC. The chain combines TRBV11-2 with TRBJ2-7, with D perhaps matching TRBD1 (5 bases). Germline CDR1 SGHAT, CDR2 FQNNGV. Trimming pared 1 base from V and 3 bases from J, leaving 13 bases between. The CDR3 consists of 15 residues.

In the case of this clone: In the same sample, other DNA sequences code for this CDR3. The chain uses TRBV5-1 and TRBJ2-1; D may be TRBD1 (5 bases). This CDR3 contains 13 residues. V was pared by 3 bases and J by 4 bases, with 8 bases between. The V gene's germline CDR1 is SGHRS and CDR2 YFSETQ. The CDR3 is CASSSDSYNEQFF. CDR3 DNA: TGCGCCAGCAGCTCTGACAGTTACAATGAGCAGTTCTTC.

The CDR3 DNA sequence: TGTGCCAGCAGCTTAACAGCGGAAGCGAACACCGGGGAGCTGTTTTTT. Protein product: CASSLTAEANTGELFF. The V and J genes are TRBV7-4 and TRBJ2-2; a weak D match, TRBD2 (5 bases). The germline V gene encodes CDR1 SGHVT and CDR2 SQSDAQ. There are 16 residues in the CDR3. With 2 bases removed from V and 0 bases from J, the gap between germline ends came to 10 bases.

The chain joins TRBV7-9 to TRBJ2-1, with 13 bases matching TRBD2. The CDR3 length is 15 residues. Trimming removed 6 bases from V and 3 bases from J; junction bases left unmatched: 2. Looked up from germline, CDR1 is SEHNR and CDR2 is FQNEAQ (reference sequence). For the CDR3, the DNA is TGTGCCAGCAGACTAGCGGGAGGGGGCTACAATGAGCAGTTCTTC. Its translation: CASRLAGGGYNEQFF.

The chain combines TRBV7-9 with TRBJ2-5; D is possibly TRBD2 (6 bases). V was cut by 6 bases and J by 2 bases, with 19 bases left in between. This CDR3 comprises 16 residues. In germline, CDR1 is SEHNR, CDR2 FQNEAQ (reference sequence). The DNA of the CDR3 is TGTGCCAGCAGGCCCGAAACCGGGACTCCACAAGAGACCCAGTACTTC. The encoded protein is CASRPETGTPQETQYF.

V is TRBV28 and J is TRBJ2-3; 9 bases agree with TRBD2. Trimming at V came to 7 bases and at J to 5 bases, leaving 22 bases not matched to a gene. Germline lookup yields CDR1 MDHEN and CDR2 SYDVKM. The CDR3 extends over 19 amino acids. The CDR3 DNA is TGTGCCAGCAACCGCCGACGGGGGGAAGGTAGCGGGAGTCGAGATACGCAGTATTTT. Its translation: CASNRRRGEGSGSRDTQYF.

The chain employs TRBV10-1 and TRBJ2-1, with 9 positions matching TRBD1. Losses at the gene ends were 4 bases for V and 6 bases for J; bases not matched to a gene: 10. This CDR3 spans 16 amino acids. Germline V gives CDR1 WNHNN, CDR2 SYGVQD (reference sequence). The CDR3 here is CASSADRDRVSNEQFF. CDR3 nucleotide sequence: TGCGCCAGCAGTGCCGACCGGGACAGGGTTAGCAATGAGCAGTTCTTC.

The rearrangement links TRBV7-9 to TRBJ2-3, with D unclear. CDR3 size: 13 residues. V lost 4 bases and J lost 2, with 7 bases in between. Germline V gene data show CDR1 as SEHNR and CDR2 as FQNEAQ (reference sequence). The CDR3 DNA reads as TGTGCCAGCAGCTCTCCGAACACAGATACGCAGTATTTT. Protein product: CASSSPNTDTQYF.

The genes are TRBV5-1 and TRBJ1-5, with a possible D match to TRBD1 (5 bases). CDR3 length: 15 residues. The germline V gene encodes CDR1 SGHRS and CDR2 YFSETQ. The ends were cut back, 0 bases at V and 5 bases at J, with 12 bases in the middle. The CDR3 sequence: CASSLAGGTDQPQHF. CDR3 nucleotide sequence: TGCGCCAGCAGCTTGGCCGGGGGTACGGATCAGCCCCAGCATTTT.

The chain uses TRBV5-1 and TRBJ2-7, with D tentatively TRBD1 (5 bases). CDR1 and CDR2 (germline): SGHRS, YFSETQ. CDR3 length: 14 amino acids. V lost 1 base, J lost 2 bases, and 10 bases lay in between. The CDR3 loop reads CASSLYQGPYEQYF. The CDR3 DNA follows: TGCGCCAGCAGCTTGTATCAGGGCCCCTACGAGCAGTACTTC.